A single sample gave rise to the 8 T cell receptor beta chains below, sequenced in a study of Ad26.COV2.S vaccination and SARS-CoV-2 variants. Treatment of the sample: 15 to 20 received Ad26.COV2.S at low or high dose, single or two shots; about 5 received placebo; per-sample allocation not given. Samples came from day 63 after the first vaccine or placebo injection. Measured with immunoSEQ multiplex PCR; TCRdb has only the in-frame clones, and not every one. This sample yields fewer than 400,000 clones, of which about 82% are seen a single time; 1.9% belongs to the top ten. The input for sequencing was peripheral blood, taken in a trial of Ad26.COV2.S vaccine versus placebo. The receptors come from a person aged 18-60 years who received the Ad26.COV2.S COVID-19 vaccine or a placebo.

The chain employs TRBV23-1 and TRBJ2-2; D remains ambiguous. TRBV23-1 carries the ORF label, with uncertain function. Deletions cut 4 bases from V and 6 bases from J, with 33 bases between. This CDR3 is built from 21 residues. As DNA, the CDR3 is TGCGCCAGCAGTCCGTATGTGGAATTTGTTCGGACCTCGTCACTCCCCGGGGAGCTGTTTTTT. The encoded protein is CASSPYVEFVRTSSLPGELFF.

This chain connects TRBV30 to TRBJ1-5; D not certain. The CDR3 length is 12 residues. Looked up from germline, CDR1 is GTSNPN and CDR2 is SVGIG (reference sequence). V was pared by 2 bases and J by 6 bases, with 8 bases between. As DNA, the CDR3 is TGTGCCTGGAGTTCTCAATCTCAGCCCCAGCATTTT. Protein: CAWSSQSQPQHF. The variable domain in full, with the rest retrieved from reference TRBV30 and TRBJ1-5, is SQTIHQWPATLVQPVGSPLSLECTVEGTSNPNLYWYRQAAGRGLQLLFYSVGIGQISSEVPQNLSASRPQDRQFILSSKKLLLSDSGFYLCAWSSQSQPQHFGDGTRLSIL.

The V and J genes are TRBV24-1 and TRBJ2-7, with D uncertain. CDR1 KGHDR and CDR2 SFDVKD come from the germline V gene. The CDR3 is made up of 14 amino acids. V dropped 5 bases and J dropped 2 bases, with 12 bases sitting between them. The CDR3 here is CATSAPVFPYEQYF. The CDR3, as DNA: TGTGCCACCAGTGCTCCCGTGTTCCCCTACGAGCAGTACTTC.

With respect to this clone: A read error may account for a junction end that differs from germline. CDR3 amino acids: CASSVAAVISGNTIYF. CDR3 coding DNA: TGTGCCAGCAGCGTAGCAGCAGTGATCTCTGGAAACACCATATATTTT. The chain combines TRBV7-9 with TRBJ1-3; unclear D gene. The germline V gene encodes CDR1 SEHNR and CDR2 FQNEAQ (reference sequence). CDR3 length: 16 residues.

The chain recombines TRBV30 with TRBJ1-1; no clear D. Deletions cut 0 bases from V and 12 bases from J, with 11 bases between. Germline CDR1 is GTSNPN and CDR2 is SVGIG (reference sequence). The CDR3 runs 11 residues. CDR3 DNA: TGTGCCTGGAGTGTAGGGCTCCGATCTTTCTTT. It specifies CAWSVGLRSFF.

CDR3 nucleotides: TGCGCCAGCAGCCCCGAAGGCCCCGGCCTAGGTGGCTACACCTTC. It codes for CASSPEGPGLGGYTF. V usage is TRBV5-1 and J usage is TRBJ1-2; D is unclear. The ends were cut back, 4 bases at V and 7 bases at J, with 20 bases in the middle. The germline V gene has CDR1 SGHRS and CDR2 YFSETQ. CDR3 length: 15 amino acids.

The chain links TRBV12-5 to TRBJ2-1; TRBD2 matches at 11 bases. The CDR3 runs to 18 residues. The trim removed 0 bases at V and 0 bases at J, leaving 4 bases unmatched. Germline lookup yields CDR1 LGHNT and CDR2 FRNRAP. The CDR3 loop reads CASGLVIAGGPSYNEQFF. CDR3 nucleotide sequence: TGTGCTAGTGGTTTGGTGATAGCGGGGGGGCCCTCCTACAATGAGCAGTTCTTC.

V gene TRBV30 combines with J gene TRBJ1-2; 7 nucleotides agree with TRBD1. Germline V CDR1 and CDR2: GTSNPN, SVGIG (reference sequence). V was clipped by 0 bases and J by 1 base; unmatched bases: 8. This CDR3 is built from 16 residues. The CDR3 DNA reads as TGTGCCTGGAGTGTACGATCAGGGGGTGGTAACTATGGCTACACCTTC. It translates to CAWSVRSGGGNYGYTF. Full variable domain (rest looked up from reference TRBV30 and TRBJ1-2): SQTIHQWPATLVQPVGSPLSLECTVEGTSNPNLYWYRQAAGRGLQLLFYSVGIGQISSEVPQNLSASRPQDRQFILSSKKLLLSDSGFYLCAWSVRSGGGNYGYTFGSGTRLTVV.